Described below is a single T cell receptor (beta chain) sequence and its context. Its antigen is as yet unknown. An end of the junction does not agree with germline; a read error may underlie this. The table came from immunoSEQ multiplex PCR; TCRdb's copy has only in-frame clones and leaves some out. In the table there are fewer than 20,000 clones, more than 75% of which are singletons. The record originates from a study of vaccination effects on CD4 cells after COVID-19. Germline values: CDR1 SEHNR, CDR2 FQNEAQ (reference sequence). The CDR3 is made up of 15 amino acids. Before sequencing took place, the ViraFEST assay used viral peptide pools to expand antigen-specific CD4+ T cells. Once cultured for under 11 days, the cells underwent separation to obtain CD4+ T cells. Two doses of BNT162b2 or mRNA-1273 vaccine were administered to participants.

This rearrangement joins TRBV7-9 to TRBJ2-1; 8 nucleotides align to TRBD2. This sequence originates from a human donor who received a COVID-19 vaccine. The material was CD4+ T cells from PBMCs cultured with HCoV-NL63 spike peptides, obtained after COVID-19 vaccination. The CDR3 loop reads CASRLAGPDYNEQFF. DNA for the CDR3: TGTGCCAGCAGGTTAGCGGGACCCGACTACAATGAGCAGTTCTTC.